Shown below are 23 T cell receptor beta chains from a single sample sequenced in a study of identical twins. TCRdb re-called the 5' RACE reads through MiXCR, storing one row per CDR3 protein. The sample gives 650,000 to 800,000 distinct CDR3 sequences, 8.6% of which show up once; approximately 0.96% is in the top ten. These same data were also listed under a study on yellow fever vaccine responses in identical twins.

Material for sequencing was PBMCs. The receptor set was obtained from a woman aged 18 to 35 in good health.

With respect to this clonotype: Because the CDR3 is missing its conserved closing phenylalanine or tryptophan, this is likely a read error. The chain is built from TRBV5-3 and TRBJ2-2; D possibly corresponds to TRBD1 (5 bases). TRBV5-3 is flagged as an ORF with uncertain function. The CDR3 consists of 14 residues. CDR3 loop: CASSLGLSCGELFC. The CDR3 bases are TGTGCCAGCAGCTTGGGGCTCTCCTGCGGGGAGCTGTTTTGT.

The chain carries TRBV27 and TRBJ2-7, with D perhaps being TRBD1 or TRBD2 (6 bases each). Germline V gene data show CDR1 as MNHEY and CDR2 as SMNVEV (reference sequence). The V end lost 4 bases, the J end lost 3 bases, and 13 bases lay between the germline ends. This CDR3 is built from 14 residues. The CDR3 spells CASSYREDSYEQYF. The DNA of the CDR3 is TGTGCCAGCAGTTATAGGGAGGACAGCTACGAGCAGTACTTC.

This chain connects TRBV7-9 to TRBJ1-2; D ambiguous. CDR3 length: 13 residues. Germline V gene lookup returns CDR1 SEHNR and CDR2 FQNEAQ (reference sequence). V was trimmed by 6 bases and J by 8 bases, leaving 16 bases between them. This CDR3 reads CASRIPGSVGYTF. CDR3 coding DNA: TGTGCCAGCAGAATTCCCGGTTCCGTCGGCTACACCTTC.

The gene calls are TRBV18 and TRBJ2-3, with 7 bases lining up with TRBD1. V was pared by 3 bases and J by 4 bases, with 4 bases of the junction left unmatched. The CDR3 consists of 14 residues. Germline assignment: CDR1 KGHSH and CDR2 LQKENI. The DNA of the CDR3 is TGTGCCAGCTCACCGACAGGGTATTCAGATACGCAGTATTTT. This sequence encodes CASSPTGYSDTQYF. The full variable domain, its missing parts supplied by reference TRBV18 and TRBJ2-3, is NAGVMQNPRHLVRRRGQEARLRCSPMKGHSHVYWYRQLPEEGLKFMVYLQKENIIDESGMPKERFSAEFPKEGPSILRIQQVVRGDSAAYFCASSPTGYSDTQYFGPGTRLTVL.

The sample holds a few counts of this clonotype. V and J are TRBV11-2 and TRBJ1-4; D perhaps matches TRBD1 (6 bases). Trimming took 1 base from V and 8 from J, leaving 14 bases between them. The CDR3 loop spans 15 amino acids. Germline values: CDR1 SGHAT, CDR2 FQNNGV. CDR3 sequence: CASSLGNRDNEKLFF. DNA for the CDR3: TGTGCCAGCAGCTTAGGGAACCGGGACAACGAAAAACTGTTTTTT.

This clonotype came up a few times. This chain connects TRBV29-1 to TRBJ2-1, with D possibly being TRBD2 (6 bases). The CDR3 has 12 amino acids. V was clipped by 3 bases and J by 6 bases, with 9 bases between them. Germline V CDR1 and CDR2: SQVTM, ANQGSEA. The CDR3 sequence is CSVEGGLNEQFF. The CDR3 nucleotides read TGCAGCGTTGAGGGAGGACTCAATGAGCAGTTCTTC.

The chain uses TRBV6-1 and TRBJ1-5; TRBD1 is a possible D gene (6 bases). Deletions cut 5 bases from V and 6 bases from J, with 11 bases between. The CDR3 is 13 amino acids. Per the germline V gene, CDR1 is MNHNS and CDR2 is SASEGT. CDR3 sequence: CASSRTVGQPQHF. The DNA of the CDR3 is TGTGCCAGCAGTCGGACAGTGGGTCAGCCCCAGCATTTT.

This clonotype came up a few times. This chain uses TRBV7-9 with TRBJ2-1, with 9 bases lining up with TRBD2. The CDR3 runs 15 residues. Germline CDR1 and CDR2: SEHNR and FQNEAQ (reference sequence). J gave up 7 bases and V 6 bases, and 10 bases lay outside the gene matches. The CDR3 DNA sequence: TGTGCCAGCAGGACAATAGCGGGAGCGCGAAATGAGCAGTTCTTC. Translated: CASRTIAGARNEQFF.

This clonotype was counted only a few times. This rearrangement joins TRBV12-3 or TRBV12-4 to TRBJ1-1; TRBD1 matches 8 bases. The CDR3 has 12 residues. J lost 8 bases, V lost 5 bases, and 4 bases had no gene match. The CDR3 region is CASSRQGREAFF. The CDR3 DNA reads as TGTGCCAGCAGTAGACAGGGGCGAGAAGCTTTCTTT.

The chain employs TRBV4-2 and TRBJ2-1; D may be TRBD1 (6 bases). V lost 1 base and J 2 bases, leaving 12 bases between the germline ends. The germline V gene has CDR1 LGHNA and CDR2 YNFKEQ. The CDR3 covers 16 residues. In DNA form, the CDR3 reads TGTGCCAGCAGCCAAGCTGGTGGGGGCGCCTACAATGAGCAGTTCTTC. Translating gives CASSQAGGGAYNEQFF.

The sample holds a few counts of this clonotype. The rearrangement joins TRBV2 to TRBJ2-7; 7 nucleotides line up with TRBD2. The CDR3 extends over 14 amino acids. CDR1 is SNHLY and CDR2 is FYNNEI in the germline V gene. V shed 2 bases and J 3 bases; nucleotides not matched to a gene: 4. The CDR3 DNA is TGTGCCAGCAGTGAACTAGCGGCGAACTACGAGCAGTACTTC. Protein sequence: CASSELAANYEQYF.

The V call is TRBV20-1, the J call TRBJ2-4; D is undetermined. The V gene's germline CDR1 is DFQATT and CDR2 SNEGSKA (reference sequence). This CDR3 contains 15 residues. The V end was cut by 0 bases, the J end by 0 bases, with 9 bases between. The DNA for the CDR3 is TGCAGTGCTAGAGACGGCCGATTAGCCAAAAACATTCAGTACTTC. Translation gives CSARDGRLAKNIQYF.

The rearrangement joins TRBV28 to TRBJ2-7, with 7 bases matching TRBD2. The CDR3 extends over 16 amino acids. V was clipped by 8 bases and J by 2 bases; unmatched bases: 15. Germline V gene data show CDR1 as MDHEN and CDR2 as SYDVKM. The CDR3 region has the DNA TGTGCCAGCGGACGAGAAGGACTAGGTCAAACCTACGAGCAGTACTTC. Amino acids: CASGREGLGQTYEQYF.

This clonotype came up many times. The rearrangement joins TRBV2 to TRBJ2-5, with 8 positions matching TRBD2. Germline values: CDR1 SNHLY, CDR2 FYNNEI. V lost 2 bases to trimming and J lost 7 bases; unmatched junction nucleotides: 12. The CDR3 spans 16 residues. This CDR3 reads CASSESISGTGRTQYF. CDR3 nucleotide sequence: TGTGCCAGCAGTGAATCAATTAGCGGGACCGGCAGGACCCAGTACTTC.

The V gene is TRBV30, the J gene TRBJ2-7, with 7 bases lining up with TRBD1. Germline V CDR1 and CDR2: GTSNPN, SVGIG (reference sequence). The CDR3 spans 12 residues. Trimming took 3 bases from V and 1 from J; bases not matched to a gene: 0. CDR3 loop: CAWRDRSYEQYF. CDR3 nucleotides: TGTGCCTGGAGGGACAGGTCCTACGAGCAGTACTTC.

The table lists this clonotype with a few counts. The chain uses TRBV29-1 and TRBJ2-7, with D uncertain. The length of the CDR3 is 14 residues. The V gene lost 2 bases and the J gene lost 4 bases, with 15 bases spanning the gap. The germline V gene encodes CDR1 SQVTM and CDR2 ANQGSEA. CDR3 nucleotide sequence: TGCAGCGTTGAAATTCCCCGCACTCCATACGAGCAGTACTTC. The encoded protein is CSVEIPRTPYEQYF.

This clonotype was found many times. The chain carries TRBV20-1 and TRBJ2-7, with D possibly TRBD2 on 6 matching bases. The germline V gene encodes CDR1 DFQATT and CDR2 SNEGSKA (reference sequence). CDR3 size: 13 residues. Trimming shortened V by 4 bases and J by 2 bases, and 12 bases separated the two germline ends. This CDR3 reads CSAIDGGAYEQYF. The CDR3 DNA follows: TGCAGTGCTATAGACGGGGGTGCCTACGAGCAGTACTTC.

The chain couples TRBV20-1 to TRBJ2-5; weak D call: TRBD1 (6 bases). The CDR3 sequence is 13 residues long. CDR1 DFQATT and CDR2 SNEGSKA come from the germline V gene (reference sequence). The germline V and J ends were trimmed by 3 bases and 7 bases, with 15 bases remaining between them. The CDR3 spells CSARGAGVGTQYF. As DNA, the CDR3 is TGCAGTGCTAGGGGGGCCGGGGTGGGGACCCAGTACTTC.

The sample holds a few counts of this clonotype. V and J are TRBV4-3 and TRBJ2-6; D not resolved. Trimming shortened V by 0 bases and J by 0 bases, and 9 bases separated the two germline ends. The V gene's germline CDR1 is LGHNA and CDR2 YSLEER. This CDR3 has 17 amino acids. CDR3 residues: CASSQDGPNSGANVLTF. In DNA form, the CDR3 reads TGCGCCAGCAGCCAAGATGGGCCGAACTCTGGGGCCAACGTCCTGACTTTC.

The V call is TRBV11-3, the J call TRBJ2-2; possibly TRBD2 for D (6 bases). In germline, CDR1 is SGHNT, CDR2 YENEEA. This CDR3 spans 15 amino acids. Trimming left V 5 bases short and J 8 bases short, with 18 bases between. CDR3 sequence: CASSPGLYPRGELFF. The CDR3 DNA reads as TGTGCCAGCAGCCCGGGACTTTACCCCAGGGGGGAGCTGTTTTTT. The full variable domain, in which reference TRBV11-3 and TRBJ2-2 provide the parts outside the CDR3, is EAGVVQSPRYKIIEKKQPVAFWCNPISGHNTLYWYLQNLGQGPELLIRYENEEAVDDSQLPKDRFSAERLKGVDSTLKIQPAELGDSAVYLCASSPGLYPRGELFFGEGSRLTVL.

This clonotype appeared many times. The chain carries TRBV7-9 and TRBJ2-3; D is unresolved. From germline, CDR1 is SEHNR and CDR2 FQNEAQ (reference sequence). The CDR3 is 16 amino acids. V shed 1 base and J shed 0 bases, with 11 bases lying between them. This chain's CDR3 is CASSLDLFGSTDTQYF. CDR3 bases: TGTGCCAGCAGCTTAGATTTGTTCGGAAGCACAGATACGCAGTATTTT.

This clonotype showed up many times. The rearrangement uses TRBV4-2 and TRBJ2-7, with 8 bases lining up with TRBD2. The ends lost 0 bases at V and 2 bases at J; junction bases unmatched: 6. Per germline, CDR1 LGHNA and CDR2 YNFKEQ. This CDR3 comprises 16 residues. CDR3 in DNA: TGTGCCAGCAGCCAAGATGTACTAGCGGTGCCCTACGAGCAGTACTTC. Residues: CASSQDVLAVPYEQYF.

This clonotype was detected a few times. The V gene is TRBV20-1, the J gene TRBJ1-1; D perhaps matches TRBD1 (6 bases). V lost 3 bases to trimming and J lost 1 base, with 15 bases between them. Germline-derived CDR1 and CDR2 are DFQATT and SNEGSKA (reference sequence). The CDR3 runs 15 residues. In DNA form, the CDR3 reads TGCAGTGCTAGGCGGCAGGGGTCTAAGAACACTGAAGCTTTCTTT. Its translation is CSARRQGSKNTEAFF.